The TCR beta chain described here comes from a study of T cell changes during pregnancy in multiple sclerosis. TCRdb's copy holds only in-frame clones and misses some; the assay was immunoSEQ multiplex PCR. The sample carries around 99,000 clones, 85% to 95% recorded once. There are 14 residues in the CDR3. V dropped 6 bases and J dropped 4 bases, with 18 bases sitting between them. CDR1 GTSNPN and CDR2 SVGIG come from the germline V gene (reference sequence). This clonotype originated in a female donor in good health, enrolled as a control in a pregnancy study. The sample here was peripheral blood, taken in the third trimester of pregnancy. This chain connects TRBV30 to TRBJ1-2; no reliable D call. The CDR3 reads CACPRPTVFYGYTF. The CDR3, as DNA: TGTGCCTGTCCCCGGCCTACAGTATTCTATGGCTACACCTTC. The full variable domain, its missing parts supplied by reference TRBV30 and TRBJ1-2, is SQTIHQWPATLVQPVGSPLSLECTVEGTSNPNLYWYRQAAGRGLQLLFYSVGIGQISSEVPQNLSASRPQDRQFILSSKKLLLSDSGFYLCACPRPTVFYGYTFGSGTRLTVV.